The entry below gives a single T cell receptor (beta chain) sequence along with its context. The entry originates in a study of cytomegalovirus exposure and HLA in healthy donors. V was clipped by 0 bases and J by 7 bases, with 13 bases between them. Germline V gives CDR1 SGHRS, CDR2 YFSETQ. This CDR3 contains 14 residues. The protocol was immunoSEQ multiplex PCR, while the TCRdb copy is restricted to in-frame clones and leaves out a portion. In the table there are 60,000 to 90,000 clones, roughly 92% of which are singletons. Material for sequencing was PBMCs. This clonotype was sampled from a woman younger than 30 in good health and CMV-seronegative. The V call is TRBV5-1, the J call TRBJ2-5; D uncertain. The CDR3 loop is CASSLVTTNPTQYF. The CDR3 DNA is TGCGCCAGCAGCTTGGTTACCACAAACCCGACCCAGTACTTC.